This is a list of T cell receptor beta chains from one sample in a study of OX40 agonist ivuxolimab in advanced cancers. The protocol was immunoSEQ multiplex PCR, while the TCRdb copy is restricted to in-frame clones and leaves out a portion. The table lists about 68,000 clones, more than 75% of them singletons. The sequences come from CD4+ or CD8+ T cells sorted from blood, collected in a trial of the OX40 agonist ivuxolimab. These receptors all stem from an adult with an advanced solid tumor such as melanoma, head and neck, liver or kidney cancer. CDR3s include the opening cysteine and the closing phenylalanine or tryptophan. The order of the fields is CDR3 DNA, CDR3 protein, D gene, clone size, J gene, V gene. The D gene is left open where the match is weak. Clone size, where shown, is once, few, many, or a class for clones that have expanded.

cdr3_nt: TGTGCCAGCAGCCCCCCAGGGGTGAACACTGAAGCTTTCTTT
cdr3_aa: CASSPPGVNTEAFF
d_call: .
clone_size: .
j_call: TRBJ1-1
v_call: TRBV9

cdr3_nt: TGTGCCATCAGTGAGTCGGGGGGACAGGGCTTTACCGGGGAGCTGTTTTTT
cdr3_aa: CAISESGGQGFTGELFF
d_call: TRBD1
clone_size: .
j_call: TRBJ2-2
v_call: TRBV10-3

cdr3_nt: TGTGCCAGCAGATACTGGATCCAAGAGACCCAGTACTTC
cdr3_aa: CASRYWIQETQYF
d_call: .
clone_size: .
j_call: TRBJ2-5
v_call: TRBV6-5

cdr3_nt: TGTGCCAGCAGCCCAGGGGGGAGGGGAACTAACTATGGCTACACCTTC
cdr3_aa: CASSPGGRGTNYGYTF
d_call: TRBD1
clone_size: .
j_call: TRBJ1-2
v_call: TRBV7-2

cdr3_nt: TGCGCCAGCAGGCCCGGGACAGGGTCTATGAACACTGAAGCTTTCTTT
cdr3_aa: CASRPGTGSMNTEAFF
d_call: TRBD1
clone_size: once
j_call: TRBJ1-1
v_call: TRBV5-1

cdr3_nt: TGCGCCAGCAGCTTGGAAGGACCCAATGAGCAGTTCTTC
cdr3_aa: CASSLEGPNEQFF
d_call: .
clone_size: .
j_call: TRBJ2-1
v_call: TRBV5-1

cdr3_nt: TGTGCCAGTAGTATACTACAGGGGAGAGGAACCGGGGAGCTGTTTTTT
cdr3_aa: CASSILQGRGTGELFF
d_call: TRBD1
clone_size: .
j_call: TRBJ2-2
v_call: TRBV19

cdr3_nt: TGCGCCAGCAGCCCTCAGGGTTACGAGCAGTACTTC
cdr3_aa: CASSPQGYEQYF
d_call: .
clone_size: .
j_call: TRBJ2-7
v_call: TRBV5-1

cdr3_nt: TGTGCCACCAGCAGAGAAGTAACAGGGGCAGAGACCCAGTACTTC
cdr3_aa: CATSREVTGAETQYF
d_call: TRBD1
clone_size: .
j_call: TRBJ2-5
v_call: TRBV15

cdr3_nt: TGTGCCAGCAGCTCTACACTAGCGGGGGGTCCGTACGAGCAGTACTTC
cdr3_aa: CASSSTLAGGPYEQYF
d_call: TRBD2
clone_size: .
j_call: TRBJ2-7
v_call: TRBV11-2

cdr3_nt: TGTGCCAGCTCACCGATCGGCTTGGATGGCTACACCTTC
cdr3_aa: CASSPIGLDGYTF
d_call: .
clone_size: .
j_call: TRBJ1-2
v_call: TRBV18

cdr3_nt: TGTGCCAGCAGCTTAGGGACAGGACTCTACGAGCAGTACTTC
cdr3_aa: CASSLGTGLYEQYF
d_call: TRBD1
clone_size: .
j_call: TRBJ2-7
v_call: TRBV7-2

cdr3_nt: TGCGCCAGCAGCTTGGGGGGACACGCGAACACTGAAGCTTTCTTT
cdr3_aa: CASSLGGHANTEAFF
d_call: .
clone_size: .
j_call: TRBJ1-1
v_call: TRBV5-1

cdr3_nt: TGTGCCAGCAGTTTTTTACAGGGGAATAAAGCTTTCTTT
cdr3_aa: CASSFLQGNKAFF
d_call: TRBD1
clone_size: .
j_call: TRBJ1-1
v_call: TRBV6-6

cdr3_nt: TGTGCCAGCAGCCCACAGGGGGGACACACTGAAGCTTTCTTT
cdr3_aa: CASSPQGGHTEAFF
d_call: TRBD1
clone_size: .
j_call: TRBJ1-1
v_call: TRBV7-2

cdr3_nt: TGTGCCAGCAGTTCCCCGTCGGGCGGCTCCCAAACCGCGAACACCATATATTTT
cdr3_aa: CASSSPSGGSQTANTIYF
d_call: .
clone_size: .
j_call: TRBJ1-3
v_call: TRBV28

cdr3_nt: TGTGCCAGCAGCTTAGTCGGACAGGCCACCTACGAGCAGTACTTC
cdr3_aa: CASSLVGQATYEQYF
d_call: TRBD1
clone_size: .
j_call: TRBJ2-7
v_call: TRBV7-2

cdr3_nt: TGTGCCAGCTCATCAGGTTACGATACGCAGTATTTT
cdr3_aa: CASSSGYDTQYF
d_call: .
clone_size: .
j_call: TRBJ2-3
v_call: TRBV18

cdr3_nt: TGTGCCAGCAGCCGGCGAAGCGCGAACACCGGGGAGCTGTTTTTT
cdr3_aa: CASSRRSANTGELFF
d_call: .
clone_size: .
j_call: TRBJ2-2
v_call: TRBV4-2

cdr3_nt: TGTGCCATCAGTGAAGGGGGTAAGACAGATACGCAGTATTTT
cdr3_aa: CAISEGGKTDTQYF
d_call: .
clone_size: .
j_call: TRBJ2-3
v_call: TRBV10-3

cdr3_nt: TGTGCCAGCACCCGAACCACCGGGACAGGGAGTTTCCACGAGCAGTACTTC
cdr3_aa: CASTRTTGTGSFHEQYF
d_call: TRBD1
clone_size: once
j_call: TRBJ2-7
v_call: TRBV13

cdr3_nt: TGTGCCAGCAGAGACAGACAGTTATCCAACTATGGCTACACCTTC
cdr3_aa: CASRDRQLSNYGYTF
d_call: .
clone_size: .
j_call: TRBJ1-2
v_call: TRBV6-5

cdr3_nt: TGTGCCAGCAGCCCCTGGGGTATGGGCAATGAGCAGTTCTTC
cdr3_aa: CASSPWGMGNEQFF
d_call: .
clone_size: .
j_call: TRBJ2-1
v_call: TRBV7-9

cdr3_nt: TGTGCCAGCAGACCACCGACAGGGTCAGGAAACACCATATATTTT
cdr3_aa: CASRPPTGSGNTIYF
d_call: TRBD1
clone_size: .
j_call: TRBJ1-3
v_call: TRBV6-6

cdr3_nt: TGTGCCAGCTCACCGCGGAGTTCCGTGGGTCAGGGCACTGAAGCTTTCTTT
cdr3_aa: CASSPRSSVGQGTEAFF
d_call: .
clone_size: few
j_call: TRBJ1-1
v_call: TRBV18

cdr3_nt: TGTGCCAGCAGCGTATCAACGGCAGATACGCAGTATTTT
cdr3_aa: CASSVSTADTQYF
d_call: .
clone_size: .
j_call: TRBJ2-3
v_call: TRBV9

cdr3_nt: TGTGCCAGCAGTGAACAGGGACTGAACACCGGGGAGCTGTTTTTT
cdr3_aa: CASSEQGLNTGELFF
d_call: .
clone_size: .
j_call: TRBJ2-2
v_call: TRBV2

cdr3_nt: TGTGCCAGCAGCCCAAAAAGGAGCTATGGCTACACCTTC
cdr3_aa: CASSPKRSYGYTF
d_call: .
clone_size: few
j_call: TRBJ1-2
v_call: TRBV27

cdr3_nt: TGTGCCAGCAGCGCCCAAGGGGGCAGGGAGACCCAGTACTTC
cdr3_aa: CASSAQGGRETQYF
d_call: TRBD1
clone_size: .
j_call: TRBJ2-5
v_call: TRBV9

cdr3_nt: TGTGCCAGCAGGGCAGGGATGGGTAATTCACCCCTCCACTTT
cdr3_aa: CASRAGMGNSPLHF
d_call: .
clone_size: .
j_call: TRBJ1-6
v_call: TRBV7-9

cdr3_nt: TGTGCCAGCTCACCGACCTTAGATCAGCCCCAGCATTTT
cdr3_aa: CASSPTLDQPQHF
d_call: .
clone_size: once
j_call: TRBJ1-5
v_call: TRBV18

cdr3_nt: TGTGCCAGCAGCAAACAAAATGGAACCCGGGACAGCGGTACCTACAATGAGCAGTTCTTC
cdr3_aa: CASSKQNGTRDSGTYNEQFF
d_call: .
clone_size: .
j_call: TRBJ2-1
v_call: TRBV21-1

cdr3_nt: TGTGCCAGTAGAGGAATGACAGGGCATGGCTACACCTTC
cdr3_aa: CASRGMTGHGYTF
d_call: TRBD1
clone_size: .
j_call: TRBJ1-2
v_call: TRBV19

cdr3_nt: TGTGCCAGCAGCTTAGGAGGACAGGGGGCTGGTACAGATACGCAGTATTTT
cdr3_aa: CASSLGGQGAGTDTQYF
d_call: TRBD1
clone_size: few
j_call: TRBJ2-3
v_call: TRBV11-3

cdr3_nt: TGCGCCAGCAGCGACCCGAGAAGCTCCTACGAGCAGTACTTC
cdr3_aa: CASSDPRSSYEQYF
d_call: .
clone_size: .
j_call: TRBJ2-7
v_call: TRBV5-1

cdr3_nt: TGTGCCAGTAGTGGAGGGGGCGACTGGTATGGCTACACCTTC
cdr3_aa: CASSGGGDWYGYTF
d_call: TRBD1
clone_size: .
j_call: TRBJ1-2
v_call: TRBV19

cdr3_nt: TGTGCTAGTGGTTTGGACGGCAACATCGGGCCCCACTTT
cdr3_aa: CASGLDGNIGPHF
d_call: .
clone_size: .
j_call: TRBJ1-6
v_call: TRBV12-5

cdr3_nt: TGTGCCAGCAGCCCGACAGGGATCGGGCCTGGAAACACCATATATTTT
cdr3_aa: CASSPTGIGPGNTIYF
d_call: TRBD1
clone_size: .
j_call: TRBJ1-3
v_call: TRBV7-2

cdr3_nt: TGTGCCAGCAGCCCGGACAGGGGGGCTTCTGGCTACACCTTC
cdr3_aa: CASSPDRGASGYTF
d_call: TRBD1
clone_size: .
j_call: TRBJ1-2
v_call: TRBV27

cdr3_nt: TGTGCCAGCACTCCGGACGGTAGCAATCAGCCCCAGCATTTT
cdr3_aa: CASTPDGSNQPQHF
d_call: .
clone_size: .
j_call: TRBJ1-5
v_call: TRBV2

cdr3_nt: TGTGCCAGCAGCTTTGACAGGGGTCAGCCCCAGCATTTT
cdr3_aa: CASSFDRGQPQHF
d_call: TRBD1
clone_size: .
j_call: TRBJ1-5
v_call: TRBV7-8

cdr3_nt: TGTGCCAGCAGCTTGCTCCTTGGAACCGGGACTCAGAATCCGAATGAGCAGTTCTTC
cdr3_aa: CASSLLLGTGTQNPNEQFF
d_call: .
clone_size: .
j_call: TRBJ2-1
v_call: TRBV5-4

cdr3_nt: TGCAGCGTGGGACCTAGCGATAGGTACAATGAGCAGTTCTTC
cdr3_aa: CSVGPSDRYNEQFF
d_call: .
clone_size: .
j_call: TRBJ2-1
v_call: TRBV29-1

cdr3_nt: TGTGCCAGCAGCGTAGCTCCTGTGGGGGGATCAGAGACCCAGTACTTC
cdr3_aa: CASSVAPVGGSETQYF
d_call: .
clone_size: .
j_call: TRBJ2-5
v_call: TRBV9

cdr3_nt: TGTGCCAGTAGCGGACAGGGGAACACTGAAGCTTTCTTT
cdr3_aa: CASSGQGNTEAFF
d_call: TRBD1
clone_size: .
j_call: TRBJ1-1
v_call: TRBV19

cdr3_nt: TGTGCCAGCAGCTTTCGGGTGGATCCGAATCAGCCCCAGCATTTT
cdr3_aa: CASSFRVDPNQPQHF
d_call: .
clone_size: .
j_call: TRBJ1-5
v_call: TRBV5-6